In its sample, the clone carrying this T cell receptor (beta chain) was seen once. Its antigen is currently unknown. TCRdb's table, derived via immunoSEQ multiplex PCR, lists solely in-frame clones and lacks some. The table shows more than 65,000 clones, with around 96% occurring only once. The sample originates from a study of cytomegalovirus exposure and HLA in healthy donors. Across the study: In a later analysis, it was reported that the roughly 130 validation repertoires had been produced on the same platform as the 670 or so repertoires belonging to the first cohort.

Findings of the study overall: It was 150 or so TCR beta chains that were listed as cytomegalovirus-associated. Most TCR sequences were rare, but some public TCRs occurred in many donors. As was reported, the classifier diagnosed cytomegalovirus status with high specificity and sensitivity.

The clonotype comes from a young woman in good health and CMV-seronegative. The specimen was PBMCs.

CDR3 DNA: TGCGCCAGCAGCTTGGCCCAGTACCAAGAGACCCAGTACTTC. Translation gives CASSLAQYQETQYF. The rearrangement links TRBV5-1 to TRBJ2-5; D unclear. The CDR3 is made up of 14 amino acids. Germline V gene lookup returns CDR1 SGHRS and CDR2 YFSETQ. The ends were cut back, 0 bases at V and 0 bases at J, with 6 bases in the middle.